This TCR beta chain was sequenced during a study of blood T cells in healthy people across ages. General observations from the study: Comparison with aged donors showed that long-lived donors had more naive CD4+ cells and higher diversity.

The use of a sample-barcoded 5' primer and a J-beta primer mix characterized a second PCR of roughly 6 to 12 cycles. Each of the cDNA molecules was tagged by a template-switch adaptor with 12 random nucleotides. From the 5' RACE reads, TCRdb called clonotypes with MiXCR, one entry per CDR3 protein. Here the sample spans roughly 830,000 distinct CDR3 sequences, around 68% being singletons. V shed 0 bases, J shed 8 bases, and the junction held 6 bases outside the gene matches. Per germline, CDR1 MNHEY and CDR2 SVGEGT. The CDR3 consists of 16 residues. Investigators took approximately 9.4 milliliters of peripheral blood from every donor. Every sample had a minimum of 6.5 million PBMCs isolated. Remarks on this clonotype: Its antigen is as yet unknown.

This sequence originates from a man under 40 in good health. Sequencing input: blood. The genes are TRBV6-2 or TRBV6-3 and TRBJ2-1; 11 nucleotides align to TRBD2. DNA of the CDR3: TGTGCCAGCAGTTACTCGAGCCTAGCGGGGGGATATGAGCAGTTCTTC. This gives the protein CASSYSSLAGGYEQFF.